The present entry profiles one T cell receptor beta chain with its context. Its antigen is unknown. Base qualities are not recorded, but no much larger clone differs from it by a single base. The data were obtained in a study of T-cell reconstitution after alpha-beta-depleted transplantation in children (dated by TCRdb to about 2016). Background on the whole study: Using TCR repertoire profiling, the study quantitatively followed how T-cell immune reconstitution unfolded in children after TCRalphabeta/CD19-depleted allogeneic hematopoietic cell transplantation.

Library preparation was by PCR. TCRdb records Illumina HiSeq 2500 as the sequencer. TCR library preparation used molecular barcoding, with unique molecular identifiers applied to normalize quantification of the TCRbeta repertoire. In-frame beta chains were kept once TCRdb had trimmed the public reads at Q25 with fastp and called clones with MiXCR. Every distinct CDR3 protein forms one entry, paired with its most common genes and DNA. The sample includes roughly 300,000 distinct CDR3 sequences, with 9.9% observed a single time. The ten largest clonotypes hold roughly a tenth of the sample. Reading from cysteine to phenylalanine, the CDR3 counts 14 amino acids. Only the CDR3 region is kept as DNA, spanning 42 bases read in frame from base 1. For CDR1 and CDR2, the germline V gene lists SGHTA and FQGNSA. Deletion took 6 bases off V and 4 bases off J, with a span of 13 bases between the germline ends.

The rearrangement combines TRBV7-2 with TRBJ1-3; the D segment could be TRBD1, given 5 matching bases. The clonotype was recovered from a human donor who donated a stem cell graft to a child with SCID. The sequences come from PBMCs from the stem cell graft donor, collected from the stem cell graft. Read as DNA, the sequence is TGTGCCAGCAGTTCCCAGGGAACAGGAAACACCATATATTTT. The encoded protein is CASSSQGTGNTIYF.